This T cell receptor beta chain was identified in a study of blood T cell repertoires in COVID-19. The overall study: The study drew acute and convalescent COVID-19 samples from the United States, Italy and Spain. PBMCs, B-cell-depleted T cells, or T cells provided the cDNA or gDNA that made up the material.

The authors' processing: The authors estimated nucleated cell counts from reference gene primer amplification. Produced via immunoSEQ multiplex PCR; TCRdb's table is partial and in-frame only. V, J and clone size reflect that table, while D and trimming were determined from the DNA. The sample lists 160,000 or so clones; about 77% were seen once. This clone was counted a single time. The CDR3 loop spans 20 amino acids. CDR1 is LGHDT and CDR2 is YNNKEL in the germline V gene (reference sequence). V gave up 2 bases and J gave up 9 bases, with 31 bases separating them. Sequencing input: peripheral blood. This sequence originates from a woman of 80 years or more with acute or convalescent COVID-19. This rearrangement joins TRBV3-1 (or the pseudogene TRBV3-2) to TRBJ2-2, with D perhaps TRBD2 (7 bases). The CDR3 reads CASSQPPGAHSGVFRWELFF. DNA of the CDR3: TGTGCCAGCAGCCAACCCCCAGGGGCCCACAGCGGGGTTTTTCGCTGGGAGCTGTTTTTT.